This record covers a single T cell receptor (beta chain). Antigen unknown. Other DNA sequences in the same sample also yield this CDR3. This CDR3 has 13 amino acids. Germline V gives CDR1 SGHRS, CDR2 YFSETQ. V trimming: 3 bases; J trimming: 6 bases; junction bases outside the gene matches: 4. The record originates from a study of cytomegalovirus exposure and HLA in healthy donors. The PCR was carried out with 60 Vbeta primers and 13 Jbeta primers. Generated by immunoSEQ multiplex PCR, the TCRdb table keeps only in-frame clones and is missing some. Among roughly 130,000 clones listed, over 75% were seen once. Study outcomes and limitations: Reportedly, HLA-A and HLA-B alleles of most subjects were accurately predicted from TCR beta. The authors later found TCR association rates varying by HLA locus, with DRB1 most and HLA-C fewest. The listing of 150 or so TCR beta chains classed them as cytomegalovirus-associated.

This chain joins TRBV5-1 and TRBJ1-2, with 8 bases matching TRBD1. The receptor comes from a woman between 50 and 59 years old in good health and CMV-seropositive. The sequencing input was PBMCs. The CDR3 DNA follows: TGCGCCAGCAGCTCCGGGACAGGCGATGGCTACACCTTC. Translation: CASSSGTGDGYTF.